The 16 T cell receptor beta chains presented below share a single source sample, sequenced in a study of T cells in Graves' hyperthyroidism and ophthalmopathy. There were TCR beta CDR3 regions amplified from RNA transcripts. HTBI primers were used for first-round RT-PCR of the TCR CDR3. TCRdb reprocessed the multiplex PCR reads via MiXCR and lists one record per CDR3 protein. Of approximately 710,000 distinct CDR3 sequences listed, 15% to 20% are singletons. The specimen sequenced was blood. These receptors were taken from a man aged 50-60 years with Graves' hyperthyroidism.

In its sample, this clonotype was seen many times. The gene calls are TRBV6-1 and TRBJ2-7; D is ambiguous. This CDR3 is built from 13 residues. Per the germline V gene, CDR1 is MNHNS and CDR2 is SASEGT. Trimming shortened V by 6 bases and J by 3 bases, and 12 bases separated the two germline ends. This CDR3 is CASRPPVGYEQYF. The CDR3 region has the DNA TGTGCCAGCAGACCTCCTGTGGGCTACGAGCAGTACTTC.

The CDR3 sequence is CSVEGDVGSYNEQFF. In nucleotides, the CDR3 is TGCAGCGTTGAAGGGGACGTCGGCTCCTACAATGAGCAGTTCTTC. The chain combines TRBV29-1 with TRBJ2-1; perhaps D is TRBD1 or TRBD2 (5 bases each). Germline lookup yields CDR1 SQVTM and CDR2 ANQGSEA. The V gene lost 1 base and the J gene lost 0 bases, with 10 bases spanning the gap. The CDR3 covers 15 residues.

This clonotype has ten or more counts. The chain joins TRBV5-1 to TRBJ2-7; tentative D call: TRBD1 (5 bases). Per the germline V gene, CDR1 is SGHRS and CDR2 is YFSETQ. The CDR3 consists of 15 residues. The V gene lost 0 bases and the J gene lost 5 bases, with 15 bases spanning the gap. The CDR3 sequence is CASSLGSQALHEQYF. CDR3 bases: TGCGCCAGCAGCTTGGGATCACAGGCATTGCACGAGCAGTACTTC.

This clonotype has a handful of counts. V usage is TRBV19 and J usage is TRBJ1-1, with D hard to call. This CDR3 has 15 amino acids. V dropped 2 bases and J dropped 4 bases, with 14 bases sitting between them. The V gene's germline CDR1 is LNHDA and CDR2 SQIVND (reference sequence). CDR3 residues: CASSIIPPTITEAFF. The CDR3 region has the DNA TGTGCCAGTAGTATAATTCCTCCGACAATCACTGAAGCTTTCTTT.

This clonotype was counted at least ten times. V usage is TRBV29-1 and J usage is TRBJ1-4; D possibly corresponds to TRBD1 (6 bases). This CDR3 contains 13 residues. Germline V gives CDR1 SQVTM, CDR2 ANQGSEA. V dropped 7 bases and J dropped 7 bases, with 16 bases sitting between them. The CDR3 DNA is TGCAGCGGACAAGGGGGGCCAGGTGAAAAACTGTTTTTT. Protein: CSGQGGPGEKLFF.

CDR3 DNA: TGTGCCAGCAGCAGGACCGGGACAGGGGGGACAGATACGCAGTATTTT. Amino acids: CASSRTGTGGTDTQYF. This chain joins TRBV11-2 and TRBJ2-3, with 11 bases lining up with TRBD1. The CDR3 spans 16 residues. CDR1 SGHAT and CDR2 FQNNGV come from the germline V gene. V shed 5 bases and J 3 bases; nucleotides not matched to a gene: 7. Together with reference TRBV11-2 and TRBJ2-3, the CDR3 gives the full variable domain: EAGVAQSPRYKIIEKRQSVAFWCNPISGHATLYWYQQILGQGPKLLIQFQNNGVVDDSQLPKDRFSAERLKGVDSTLKIQPAKLEDSAVYLCASSRTGTGGTDTQYFGPGTRLTVL.

The sample holds many counts of this clonotype. The rearrangement links TRBV5-1 to TRBJ2-7, with D uncertain. V was pared by 2 bases and J by 1 base, with 7 bases between. The CDR3 consists of 13 residues. Germline V lookup: CDR1 SGHRS, CDR2 YFSETQ. The CDR3: CASSFGISYEQYF. CDR3 nucleotide sequence: TGCGCCAGCAGCTTTGGGATTTCCTACGAGCAGTACTTC.

This clonotype occurred many times. This chain links TRBV11-2 with TRBJ1-6; D is uncertain. CDR1 is SGHAT and CDR2 is FQNNGV in the germline V gene. The CDR3 contains 13 residues. Trimming left V 6 bases short and J 10 bases short, with 13 bases between. Here the CDR3 DNA reads TGTGCCAGCAGGGGATTACACGGGTCACCCCTCCACTTT. This codes for CASRGLHGSPLHF.

Only a few counts were recorded for this clonotype. V gene TRBV5-5 combines with J gene TRBJ2-7; no definite D call. Trimming took off 1 base at V and 7 bases at J, with 18 bases between the two ends. The CDR3 extends over 15 amino acids. Looked up from germline, CDR1 is SGHKS and CDR2 is YYEKEE (reference sequence). This CDR3 reads CASSLSPVNGLEQYF. The CDR3 nucleotides read TGTGCCAGCAGCTTGTCCCCCGTAAATGGGTTAGAGCAGTACTTC. Combining the CDR3 with reference TRBV5-5 and TRBJ2-7 gives the whole variable domain DAGVTQSPTHLIKTRGQQVTLRCSPISGHKSVSWYQQVLGQGPQFIFQYYEKEERGRGNFPDRFSARQFPNYSSELNVNALLLGDSALYLCASSLSPVNGLEQYFGPGTRLTVT.

This clonotype occurred once. The chain has TRBV9 and TRBJ2-5, with 14 bases that match TRBD2. This CDR3 spans 17 amino acids. The J segment lost 5 bases and the V segment lost 4 bases, leaving 10 bases of the junction unmatched. The germline V gene has CDR1 SGDLS and CDR2 YYNGEE. Written as DNA, the CDR3 is TGTGCCAGCAGCCCGACTAGCGGGGGGGCAGTCGGTGAGACCCAGTACTTC. Translated: CASSPTSGGAVGETQYF.

As DNA, the CDR3 is TGTGCCAGTAGTATGAGGGTTCCCATCTCTGGGGCCAACGTCCTGACTTTC. Translated: CASSMRVPISGANVLTF. V and J are TRBV19 and TRBJ2-6; D might be TRBD2 (5 bases). Trimming shortened V by 3 bases and J by 0 bases, and 12 bases separated the two germline ends. From germline, CDR1 is LNHDA and CDR2 SQIVND (reference sequence). The length of the CDR3 is 17 residues.

This clonotype showed up just a few times. The chain couples TRBV10-3 to TRBJ2-1, with 13 nucleotides matching TRBD2. With 8 bases clipped from V and 5 bases from J, the junction kept 3 bases outside the gene matches. The CDR3 has 14 amino acids. Germline CDR1 is ENHRY and CDR2 is SYGVKD. The CDR3 here is CAIGTSGTHNEQFF. CDR3 DNA sequence: TGTGCCATCGGGACTAGCGGGACTCACAATGAGCAGTTCTTC.

Only a few counts were recorded for this clonotype. This chain connects TRBV5-1 to TRBJ2-7, with unresolved D. This CDR3 is built from 13 residues. Germline assignment: CDR1 SGHRS and CDR2 YFSETQ. Deletions cut 0 bases from V and 6 bases from J, with 10 bases between. The CDR3 DNA reads TGCGCCAGCAGCTTGGACCAGCCCGGCGAGCAGTACTTC. It codes for CASSLDQPGEQYF.

V gene TRBV5-4 combines with J gene TRBJ2-1; a possible D gene is TRBD1 (5 bases). The V and J ends lost 1 base and 6 bases respectively, with 8 bases between them. CDR3 length: 13 amino acids. CDR1 SGHNT and CDR2 YYREEE come from the germline V gene (reference sequence). The CDR3 reads CASSLYDSNEQFF. CDR3 DNA sequence: TGTGCCAGCAGCTTGTACGACAGCAATGAGCAGTTCTTC.

At least ten counts were recorded for this clonotype. Here the CDR3 reads CASNGQGRGDTQYF. The CDR3 nucleotides read TGTGCCAGCAACGGACAGGGGAGGGGAGATACGCAGTATTTT. The chain links TRBV2 to TRBJ2-3; TRBD1 aligns across 9 bases. Germline CDR1 and CDR2: SNHLY and FYNNEI. Trimming cost V 7 bases and J 5 bases; bases outside gene matches: 7. This CDR3 contains 14 residues.

This clonotype was observed a handful of times. V gene TRBV28 combines with J gene TRBJ2-7; 7 bases map to TRBD1. V shed 7 bases and J 3 bases; nucleotides not matched to a gene: 9. Germline values: CDR1 MDHEN, CDR2 SYDVKM. This CDR3 has 14 residues. The CDR3 DNA follows: TGTGCCAGCACGGAAACAGGGGACCTCTACGAGCAGTACTTC. Translated: CASTETGDLYEQYF. Based on the CDR3 plus reference TRBV28 and TRBJ2-7, the full variable domain is DVKVTQSSRYLVKRTGEKVFLECVQDMDHENMFWYRQDPGLGLRLIYFSYDVKMKEKGDIPEGYSVSREKKERFSLILESASTNQTSMYLCASTETGDLYEQYFGPGTRLTVT.